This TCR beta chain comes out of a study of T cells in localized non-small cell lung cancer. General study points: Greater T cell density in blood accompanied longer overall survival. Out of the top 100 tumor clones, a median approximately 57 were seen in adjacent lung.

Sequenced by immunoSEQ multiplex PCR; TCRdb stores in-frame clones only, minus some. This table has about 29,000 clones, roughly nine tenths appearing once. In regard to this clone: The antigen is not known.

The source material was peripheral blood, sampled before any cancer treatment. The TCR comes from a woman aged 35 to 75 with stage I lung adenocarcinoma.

The CDR3 nucleotides are TGTGCCAGTAGTCCAGGGTGGAACAATGAGCAGTTCTTC. It yields the protein CASSPGWNNEQFF. The gene calls are TRBV19 and TRBJ2-1; a weak D match, TRBD1 (5 bases). The V and J ends lost 5 bases and 5 bases respectively, with 10 bases between them. The germline gives CDR1 LNHDA, CDR2 SQIVND (reference sequence). This CDR3 contains 13 residues. The variable domain in full, with the rest retrieved from reference TRBV19 and TRBJ2-1, is DGGITQSPKYLFRKEGQNVTLSCEQNLNHDAMYWYRQDPGQGLRLIYYSQIVNDFQKGDIAEGYSVSREKKESFPLTVTSAQKNPTAFYLCASSPGWNNEQFFGPGTRLTVL.